These 29 T cell receptor beta chains originate from one sample sequenced in a study of T cell responses to AZD1222 COVID-19 vaccine. The protocol was immunoSEQ multiplex PCR, while the TCRdb copy is restricted to in-frame clones and leaves out a portion. Of about 160,000 clones in the sample, 75% to 90% were seen once. Source: peripheral blood, taken on day 0 of AZD1222 vaccination. These receptors were taken from an adult in good health.

The chain links TRBV5-4 to TRBJ2-5; the D gene is possibly TRBD2 (7 bases). The CDR3 loop spans 14 amino acids. V lost 5 bases to trimming and J lost 7 bases, with 18 bases between them. Germline assignment: CDR1 SGHNT and CDR2 YYREEE (reference sequence). In DNA, the CDR3 is TGTGCCAGCAGAATAGGTGGGGGGGCTGGGACCCAGTACTTC. Translation gives CASRIGGGAGTQYF. Together with reference TRBV5-4 and TRBJ2-5, the CDR3 gives the full variable domain: ETGVTQSPTHLIKTRGQQVTLRCSSQSGHNTVSWYQQALGQGPQFIFQYYREEENGRGNFPPRFSGLQFPNYSSELNVNALELDDSALYLCASRIGGGAGTQYFGPGTRLLVL.

The sample holds one count of this clone. CDR3 sequence: CASSLTTGATDTQYF. In DNA form, the CDR3 reads TGTGCCAGCAGCTTAACCACAGGGGCCACAGATACGCAGTATTTT. The rearrangement uses TRBV11-2 and TRBJ2-3; 7 positions agree with TRBD1. The CDR3 runs 15 residues. With 2 bases clipped from V and 2 bases from J, the junction kept 4 bases outside the gene matches. CDR1 SGHAT and CDR2 FQNNGV come from the germline V gene.

The CDR3 reads CASSQKVSSGNTIYF. The CDR3 DNA follows: TGTGCCAGTAGCCAGAAGGTTAGCTCTGGAAACACCATATATTTT. The rearrangement uses TRBV19 and TRBJ1-3; D not resolved. This CDR3 is built from 15 residues. Germline lookup yields CDR1 LNHDA and CDR2 SQIVND (reference sequence). V was shortened by 6 bases and J by 0 bases, with 12 bases between the two germline ends.

In its sample, this clone was seen once. The chain has TRBV5-1 and TRBJ1-3; no firm D call. This CDR3 has 15 residues. Germline CDR1 and CDR2: SGHRS and YFSETQ. V was trimmed by 1 base and J by 0 bases, leaving 8 bases between them. CDR3 residues: CASSLTDHSGNTIYF. The CDR3 nucleotides read TGCGCCAGCAGCTTGACAGATCACTCTGGAAACACCATATATTTT.

Here the CDR3 DNA reads TGTGCCAGCAGCCAAGAGCTTTACGAAGAGACCCAGTACTTC. Translation: CASSQELYEETQYF. V and J are TRBV3-1 (or the pseudogene TRBV3-2) and TRBJ2-5, with no clear D. Looked up from germline, CDR1 is LGHDT and CDR2 is YNNKEL (reference sequence). The V and J ends lost 0 bases and 3 bases respectively, with 8 bases between them. CDR3 length equals 14 residues.

This sequence joins TRBV5-1 and TRBJ2-6, with TRBD1 identical over 7 bases. Germline trimming cut 3 bases from V and 0 bases from J; bases unmatched to any gene: 0. The CDR3 has 15 residues. Germline loops: CDR1 SGHRS, CDR2 YFSETQ. CDR3 in DNA: TGCGCCAGCAGCTACAGGGGCTCTGGGGCCAACGTCCTGACTTTC. Encoded protein: CASSYRGSGANVLTF.

This clone showed up just once. The V call is TRBV6-4, the J call TRBJ2-3, with 15 nucleotides matching TRBD2. Per germline, CDR1 MRHNA and CDR2 SNTAGT. The CDR3 length is 15 residues. The V segment lost 2 bases and the J segment 6 bases; nucleotides outside the gene matches: 0. CDR3 coding DNA: TGTGCCAGCAGTGACGGGACTAGCGGGGGGGATACGCAGTATTTT. Its protein is CASSDGTSGGDTQYF.

This sequence joins TRBV5-1 and TRBJ2-1; 14 bases fit TRBD2. V shed 0 bases, J shed 12 bases, and the junction held 5 bases outside the gene matches. Germline CDR1 and CDR2: SGHRS and YFSETQ. The CDR3 extends over 15 amino acids. CDR3 coding DNA: TGCGCCAGCAGCTTGGGGACTAGCGGGGGGTACCGGCAGTTCTTC. It specifies CASSLGTSGGYRQFF.

The chain joins TRBV4-3 to TRBJ2-2, with 10 bases aligning to TRBD2. The CDR3 extends over 16 amino acids. J lost 1 base, V lost 4 bases, and 3 bases had no gene match. Germline V gene sequence: CDR1 LGHNA, CDR2 YSLEER. CDR3 DNA sequence: TGCGCCAGCAGCCCCCGGACTAGCGGGAACACCGGGGAGCTGTTTTTT. It encodes CASSPRTSGNTGELFF.

The rearrangement links TRBV27 to TRBJ2-3; possibly TRBD2 for D (6 bases). Germline CDR1 and CDR2: MNHEY and SMNVEV (reference sequence). The CDR3 runs 13 residues. Deletions cut 6 bases from V and 3 bases from J, with 10 bases between. The CDR3 region is CASSSGTTDTQYF. DNA of the CDR3: TGTGCCAGCAGCTCCGGGACTACAGATACGCAGTATTTT.

The chain combines TRBV10-1 with TRBJ2-7; D possibly uses TRBD1 or TRBD2 (6 bases each). The CDR3 runs 18 residues. Germline CDR1 is WNHNN and CDR2 is SYGVQD (reference sequence). Trimming shortened V by 3 bases and J by 2 bases, and 23 bases separated the two germline ends. In DNA, the CDR3 is TGCGCCAGCAGTGAAAGGGGGATTGGTGGGAGGCGCCCCTACGAGCAGTACTTC. This encodes CASSERGIGGRRPYEQYF.

The gene calls are TRBV6-5 and TRBJ2-1; TRBD2 is a possible D gene (6 bases). The CDR3 consists of 15 residues. CDR1 is MNHEY, CDR2 SVGAGI, per germline. The V end was cut by 3 bases, the J end by 5 bases, with 14 bases between. The CDR3 nucleotides read TGTGCCAGCAGTTATCGGAGGGTCTACGACAATGAGCAGTTCTTC. Its translation is CASSYRRVYDNEQFF.

This clone appeared a single time. This chain links TRBV2 with TRBJ2-3, with 9 bases identical to TRBD2. This CDR3 region has 14 residues. V gave up 6 bases and J gave up 2 bases; unmatched junction bases: 3. Germline V gene sequence: CDR1 SNHLY, CDR2 FYNNEI. The CDR3 loop is CASRRGGLTDTQYF. The CDR3 nucleotides are TGTGCCAGCAGGCGGGGGGGGCTCACAGATACGCAGTATTTT.

This clone showed up just a few times. The chain uses TRBV7-3 and TRBJ2-4; no clear D. The V gene lost 5 bases and the J gene lost 3 bases, with 11 bases spanning the gap. The germline V gene has CDR1 SGHTA and CDR2 FQGTGA. The CDR3 has 14 residues. CDR3 DNA: TGTGCCAGCAGCGACCAGGAGAACAAAAACATTCAGTACTTC. Protein: CASSDQENKNIQYF. Filled out from reference TRBV7-3 and TRBJ2-4, the complete variable domain reads GAGVSQTPSNKVTEKGKYVELRCDPISGHTALYWYRQSLGQGPEFLIYFQGTGAADDSGLPNDRFFAVRPEGSVSTLKIQRTERGDSAVYLCASSDQENKNIQYFGAGTRLSVL.

V is TRBV27 and J is TRBJ2-7; 8 bases map to TRBD1. CDR1 is MNHEY and CDR2 is SMNVEV in the germline V gene (reference sequence). V gave up 5 bases and J gave up 5 bases; unmatched junction bases: 11. The CDR3 runs 15 residues. CDR3 DNA: TGTGCCAGCAGTACCCGACAGGGGTCGAGCGACGAGCAGTACTTC. It is translated as CASSTRQGSSDEQYF.

The rearrangement links TRBV5-1 to TRBJ2-5; the D is unclear. Trimming stripped 0 bases from V and 5 bases from J, with 11 bases between. The germline gives CDR1 SGHRS, CDR2 YFSETQ. CDR3 size: 14 residues. CDR3 loop: CASSLEATLETQYF. CDR3 in DNA: TGCGCCAGCAGCTTGGAGGCTACTTTGGAGACCCAGTACTTC. Together with reference TRBV5-1 and TRBJ2-5, the CDR3 gives the full variable domain: KAGVTQTPRYLIKTRGQQVTLSCSPISGHRSVSWYQQTPGQGLQFLFEYFSETQRNKGNFPGRFSGRQFSNSRSEMNVSTLELGDSALYLCASSLEATLETQYFGPGTRLLVL.

The rearrangement uses TRBV19 and TRBJ1-5; 8 bases match TRBD1. The ends lost 4 bases at V and 2 bases at J; junction bases unmatched: 4. CDR1 and CDR2 (germline): LNHDA, SQIVND (reference sequence). This CDR3 region has 15 residues. The CDR3 protein is CASSTNRGGNQPQHF. The CDR3 DNA reads TGTGCCAGTAGTACCAACAGGGGGGGCAATCAGCCCCAGCATTTT. The full variable domain, its missing parts supplied by reference TRBV19 and TRBJ1-5, is DGGITQSPKYLFRKEGQNVTLSCEQNLNHDAMYWYRQDPGQGLRLIYYSQIVNDFQKGDIAEGYSVSREKKESFPLTVTSAQKNPTAFYLCASSTNRGGNQPQHFGDGTRLSIL.

The chain couples TRBV27 to TRBJ1-3, with a weak D call TRBD1 (5 bases). This CDR3 is 16 amino acids long. Germline loops: CDR1 MNHEY, CDR2 SMNVEV (reference sequence). The V gene lost 5 bases and the J gene lost 4 bases, with 18 bases spanning the gap. The CDR3 loop reads CASSPDLGHVGNTIYF. CDR3 nucleotides: TGTGCCAGCAGTCCAGATCTTGGACATGTAGGAAACACCATATATTTT.

This chain joins TRBV4-3 and TRBJ1-2, with 7 bases that match TRBD1. The CDR3 sequence is 17 residues long. Germline CDR1 and CDR2: LGHNA and YSLEER. V lost 1 base and J lost 0; bases outside the gene matches: 8. The CDR3 region is CASSQAAGTATNYGYTF. Written as DNA, the CDR3 is TGCGCCAGCAGCCAAGCAGCTGGGACAGCAACTAACTATGGCTACACCTTC.

The V gene is TRBV5-5, the J gene TRBJ1-6; D gene unclear. Between the trimmed V and J ends, which lost 1 base and 0 bases, there was a span of 11 bases. The CDR3 totals 17 residues. CDR1 and CDR2 from the germline V gene are SGHKS and YYEKEE (reference sequence). The CDR3 loop reads CASSLYSRSSYNSPLHF. The CDR3 DNA follows: TGTGCCAGCAGCTTGTACTCCAGGAGCTCCTATAATTCACCCCTCCACTTT.

The CDR3 sequence: CASSSTWPRTDHGYTF. The CDR3 nucleotides are TGCGCCAGCAGCTCAACCTGGCCTAGGACAGACCATGGCTACACCTTC. V gene TRBV5-1 combines with J gene TRBJ1-2; a possible D gene is TRBD1 (6 bases). Germline lookup yields CDR1 SGHRS and CDR2 YFSETQ. The CDR3 is 16 amino acids. V lost 3 bases and J lost 6, with 21 bases in between.

The rearrangement links TRBV5-8 to TRBJ2-3, with TRBD2 identical over 8 bases. The germline V gene encodes CDR1 SGHTS and CDR2 YDEGEE. Trimming took 6 bases from V and 3 from J; bases not matched to a gene: 6. The CDR3 has 14 residues. This CDR3 is CASILSGTTDTQYF. The CDR3 DNA sequence: TGTGCCAGCATCCTTAGCGGGACTACAGATACGCAGTATTTT.

This rearrangement joins TRBV5-5 to TRBJ2-1; D uncertain. The germline gives CDR1 SGHKS, CDR2 YYEKEE (reference sequence). V shed 2 bases and J shed 10 bases, with 10 bases lying between them. CDR3 size: 12 residues. The CDR3 bases are TGTGCCAGCAGCTTATTAGCCGGCGAGCAGTTCTTC. It yields the protein CASSLLAGEQFF.

The chain is built from TRBV7-2 and TRBJ2-7; TRBD2 might be the D (6 bases). V dropped 4 bases and J dropped 4 bases, with 17 bases sitting between them. In germline, CDR1 is SGHTA, CDR2 FQGNSA. This CDR3 has 15 amino acids. The CDR3 region is CASSSSGVLRYEQYF. The CDR3 coding sequence is TGTGCCAGCAGCTCGTCGGGGGTTTTAAGGTACGAGCAGTACTTC.

The gene calls are TRBV4-1 and TRBJ1-2; a possible D gene is TRBD1 (6 bases). The CDR3 runs to 17 residues. CDR1 is MGHRA and CDR2 is YSYEKL in the germline V gene. Trimming left V 6 bases short and J 0 bases short, with 20 bases between. The CDR3 sequence: CASRQVGGTAANYGYTF. The CDR3 DNA is TGCGCCAGCAGACAGGTAGGGGGGACCGCTGCTAACTATGGCTACACCTTC.

The chain joins TRBV15 to TRBJ2-2, with D unclear. This CDR3 is built from 15 residues. Germline-derived CDR1 and CDR2 are LNHNV and YYDKDF (reference sequence). V lost 1 base and J lost 4, with 10 bases in between. CDR3 loop: CATSRGKKGTGELFF. The CDR3 DNA reads TGTGCCACCAGCAGAGGCAAGAAGGGCACCGGGGAGCTGTTTTTT. The whole variable domain, remainder taken from reference TRBV15 and TRBJ2-2, is DAMVIQNPRYQVTQFGKPVTLSCSQTLNHNVMYWYQQKSSQAPKLLFHYYDKDFNNEADTPDNFQSRRPNTSFCFLDIRSPGLGDTAMYLCATSRGKKGTGELFFGEGSRLTVL.

The rearrangement uses TRBV5-4 and TRBJ1-1, with D uncertain. V was pared by 4 bases and J by 1 base, with 5 bases between. This CDR3 has 12 amino acids. Germline V gene data show CDR1 as SGHNT and CDR2 as YYREEE (reference sequence). The CDR3 DNA reads TGTGCCAGCAGCCCGCGGAACACTGAAGCTTTCTTT. This codes for CASSPRNTEAFF. The variable domain in full, with the rest retrieved from reference TRBV5-4 and TRBJ1-1, is ETGVTQSPTHLIKTRGQQVTLRCSSQSGHNTVSWYQQALGQGPQFIFQYYREEENGRGNFPPRFSGLQFPNYSSELNVNALELDDSALYLCASSPRNTEAFFGQGTRLTVV.

The V call is TRBV7-9, the J call TRBJ1-2; 8 bases align to TRBD1. Germline V gene data show CDR1 as SEHNR and CDR2 as FQNEAQ (reference sequence). The CDR3 contains 14 residues. J was trimmed by 4 bases and V by 3 bases; bases with no gene match: 4. The CDR3 loop reads CASSLNDRGYGYTF. The CDR3 DNA reads TGTGCCAGCAGCTTGAACGACAGGGGCTATGGCTACACCTTC.

The CDR3, as DNA: TGTGCCAGCAGCTCCCGCCCGGGACAGTACAATGAGCAGTTCTTC. The encoded protein is CASSSRPGQYNEQFF. V gene TRBV5-5 combines with J gene TRBJ2-1, with 7 positions matching TRBD1. CDR1 is SGHKS and CDR2 is YYEKEE in the germline V gene (reference sequence). With V trimmed by 3 bases and J by 4 bases, 7 bases remained unmatched. This CDR3 contains 15 residues.